This T cell receptor beta chain was recovered during a study of blood T cell repertoires in COVID-19. In the study overall: COVID-19 samples collected from the United States, Italy and Spain covered acute and convalescent phases. In each case, the material was cDNA or gDNA derived from T cells, B-cell-depleted T cells, or PBMCs.

Source study methods: Researchers report that nucleated cell counts were estimated from reference gene primer amplification. TCRdb's table, derived via immunoSEQ multiplex PCR, lists solely in-frame clones and lacks some. V and J calls plus clone size are reproduced from that table; the DNA served to infer D and trimming. This repertoire shows 55,000 to 65,000 clones, roughly four fifths found once; its top ten account for 3% to 4.5%. CDR1 and CDR2 (germline): SEHNR, FQNEAQ (reference sequence). V was trimmed by 5 bases and J by 4 bases, leaving 8 bases between them. The CDR3 is 12 amino acids. The sequenced material came from peripheral blood. This sequence originates from a woman over 75 with acute or convalescent COVID-19. The chain joins TRBV7-9 to TRBJ1-1; D remains ambiguous. The CDR3 bases are TGTGCCAGCAGCCCCCCGGGCACTGAAGCTTTCTTT. This encodes CASSPPGTEAFF.